The present entry profiles one TCR beta chain with its context. The target antigen is unknown. This entry belongs to a study of cytomegalovirus exposure and HLA in healthy donors. Study at large: Within the Caucasian-associated ancestry cluster were 65% to 85% of the 350 to 400 genotyped donors.

Study-wide findings and caveats: A list of roughly 180 TCR beta chains associated with cytomegalovirus was given.

Primers for the PCR totalled 60 Vbeta and 13 Jbeta. The repertoire was sequenced with immunoSEQ multiplex PCR; TCRdb's copy has only in-frame clones and lacks some. The sample yields over 70,000 clones, roughly three quarters seen once. Germline CDR1 SGHNT, CDR2 YENEEA. There are 14 residues in the CDR3. Unmatched junction bases numbered 5, after V lost 5 bases and J lost 10 bases. The TCR originated in a woman aged 50 to 60 in good health and CMV-seropositive. The sample taken for sequencing was PBMCs. This chain uses TRBV11-3 with TRBJ2-1; TRBD2 aligns across 13 bases. The DNA of the CDR3 is TGTGCCAGCAGCACTAGCGGGAGGGCCTCCGAGCAGTTCTTC. It is translated as CASSTSGRASEQFF.